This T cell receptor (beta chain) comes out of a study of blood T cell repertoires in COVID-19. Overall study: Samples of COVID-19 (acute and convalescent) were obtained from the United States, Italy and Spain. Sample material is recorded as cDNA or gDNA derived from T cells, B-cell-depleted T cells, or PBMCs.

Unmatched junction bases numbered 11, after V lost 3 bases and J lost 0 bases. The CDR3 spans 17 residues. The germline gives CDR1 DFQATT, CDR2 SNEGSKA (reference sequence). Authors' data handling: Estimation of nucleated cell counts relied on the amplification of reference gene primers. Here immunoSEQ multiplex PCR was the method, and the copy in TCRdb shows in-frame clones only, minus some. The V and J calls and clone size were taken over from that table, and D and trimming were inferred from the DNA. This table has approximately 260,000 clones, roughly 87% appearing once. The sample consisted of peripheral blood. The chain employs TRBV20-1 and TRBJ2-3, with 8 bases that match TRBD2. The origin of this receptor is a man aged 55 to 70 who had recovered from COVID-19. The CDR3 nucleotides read TGCAGTGCTAGTATCCCCGGCGGGGGGCAAAGCACAGATACGCAGTATTTT. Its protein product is CSASIPGGGQSTDTQYF.